This T cell receptor beta chain was recorded in a study of CD8+ T cells in alopecia areata. The germline V gene has CDR1 SQVTM and CDR2 ANQGSEA. The CDR3 extends over 13 amino acids. Trimming removed 4 bases from V and 6 bases from J; junction bases left unmatched: 6. RNA was isolated and reverse transcribed to cDNA, the sequencing template. Profiling relied on immunoSEQ multiplex PCR, and the TCRdb table lists in-frame clones only, not all of them. The sample yields about 250,000 clones, 67% seen once. The sample was CD4+ T cells sorted from blood, taken at week 0. This sequence originates from a human donor with alopecia areata. The chain couples TRBV29-1 to TRBJ2-7, with 10 bases matching TRBD1. The CDR3 here is CSVGWDRGVEQYF. The CDR3 DNA follows: TGCAGCGTTGGCTGGGACAGGGGAGTCGAGCAGTACTTC.